This note documents a single T cell receptor (beta chain) sequence. Its antigen is unidentified. With 3 bases removed from V and 3 bases from J, the gap between germline ends came to 12 bases. The CDR3 runs to 15 residues. Germline V gene lookup returns CDR1 GTSNPN and CDR2 SVGIG (reference sequence). Extraction of RNA preceded its reverse transcription into cDNA, which served as the sequencing template. The assay was immunoSEQ multiplex PCR, and TCRdb's table has in-frame clones only and misses some. The sample includes under 300,000 clones, about three fifths of them seen just once. The sample belongs to a study of CD8+ T cells in alopecia areata. Whole-study results and caveats: Many expanded lesional clones stayed in scalp and blood while on tofacitinib. Expanded CD8+ clones among the top 100, and scalp clonality, were significantly decreased by tofacitinib.

Regarding treatment: oral pan-JAK inhibitor, 5-10 mg twice daily. Alopecia areata patients provided lesional scalp punch biopsies and peripheral blood, both collected for the study. V gene TRBV30 combines with J gene TRBJ2-6; D may correspond to TRBD1 or TRBD2 (5 bases each). The receptor was isolated from a human donor with alopecia areata. Here the sequenced sample was CD4+ T cells sorted from blood, taken between weeks 51 and 52, from a patient treated with tofacitinib. CDR3 DNA: TGTGCCTGGAGCCGTGCAGGGAGTGGGGCCAACGTCCTGACTTTC. It encodes CAWSRAGSGANVLTF.